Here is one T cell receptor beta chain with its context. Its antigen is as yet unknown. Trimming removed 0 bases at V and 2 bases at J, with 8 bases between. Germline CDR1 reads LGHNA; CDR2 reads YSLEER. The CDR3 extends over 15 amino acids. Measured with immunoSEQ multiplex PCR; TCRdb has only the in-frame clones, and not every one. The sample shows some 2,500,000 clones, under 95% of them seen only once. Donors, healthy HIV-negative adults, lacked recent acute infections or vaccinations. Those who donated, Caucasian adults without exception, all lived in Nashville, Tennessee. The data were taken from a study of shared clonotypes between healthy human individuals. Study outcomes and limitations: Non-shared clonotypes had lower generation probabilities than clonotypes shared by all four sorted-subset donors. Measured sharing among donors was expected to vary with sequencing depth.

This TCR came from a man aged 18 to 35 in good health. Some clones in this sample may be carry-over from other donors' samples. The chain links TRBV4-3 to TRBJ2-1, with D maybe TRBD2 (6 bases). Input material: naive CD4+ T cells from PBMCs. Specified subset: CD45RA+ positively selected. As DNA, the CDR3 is TGCGCCAGCAGCCAAGATAGACTAGCCTACAATGAGCAGTTCTTC. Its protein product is CASSQDRLAYNEQFF.